The TCR beta chain under discussion was sequenced for a study of metastatic and nonmetastatic thyroid tumors. All patients were treatment-naive before thyroid surgery. TCRdb re-called clones from the PCR reads using MiXCR. In the table there are approximately 29,000 clones, around a sixth of which are singletons. Study-level findings and limits: Reported TCR beta diversity, measured in blood and tumor, was significantly higher for malignant thyroid tumors than for benign nodules.

This clone was seen many times. Antigen: not known. Sequences were obtained from blood. The sequence was obtained from a female donor with papillary thyroid cancer or a benign thyroid nodule (not recorded which). Some clones in this sample may be carry-over from other donors' samples.

Here the CDR3 DNA reads TGTGCCAGCTCACCACAGACCGGGGAGCTGTTTTTT. This codes for CASSPQTGELFF. V and J are TRBV18 and TRBJ2-2; D is undetermined. Germline V gene sequence: CDR1 KGHSH, CDR2 LQKENI. V was trimmed by 1 base and J by 5 bases, leaving 2 bases between them. The CDR3 has 12 amino acids.